These T cell receptor beta chains were read from a single sample in a study of vaccination and CD4 T cells after COVID-19. MiXCR, run by TCRdb on the PCR reads, gives a single entry per CDR3 protein. The sample carries 15,000 to 20,000 distinct CDR3 sequences, 49% recorded once. No antigen has been assigned to these receptors. The sequenced sample consisted of CD4+ T cells from blood, cultured in vitro. The receptor source for this set is a human donor who had recovered from COVID-19. Each CDR3 is given with its conserved first and last residue. The D gene is left open where the match is weak. The listing skips clone size in some rows; elsewhere it reads once, few, many or a size class.

TGTGCCAGCAGTTACTCGGGGGGGGCGGATCAGCCCCAGCATTTT	CASSYSGGADQPQHF	NA	TRBV6-5	TRBJ1-5	few
TGCGCCAGCTCCCAACAGGGCTCCTACGAGCAGTACTTC	CASSQQGSYEQYF	NA	TRBV4-3	TRBJ2-7	NA
TGTGCCAGCAGCCAAAACACAGGGTTAGGAAATTCACCCCTCCACTTT	CASSQNTGLGNSPLHF	NA	TRBV7-6	TRBJ1-6	few
TGTGCCAGCAGGGGCGGGAACACTGAAGCTTTCTTT	CASRGGNTEAFF	NA	TRBV6-2/TRBV6-3	TRBJ1-1	NA
TGTGCCAGCAGCAAAGCAGACCACAGGGCCCACTATGGCTACACCTTC	CASSKADHRAHYGYTF	NA	TRBV21-1	TRBJ1-2	once
TGTGCCACCAGCAGATATGCCCTGGGGGGCTACGAGCAGTACTTC	CATSRYALGGYEQYF	NA	TRBV15	TRBJ2-7	NA
TGCAGTGCTTCCCTTTCCGGGACTAGCTCGGACGAGCAGTACTTC	CSASLSGTSSDEQYF	TRBD2	TRBV20-1	TRBJ2-7	once
TGCGCCAGCAGCCAAGGTAGCGGGAGAACGCCCGAGCAGTACTTC	CASSQGSGRTPEQYF	TRBD2	TRBV4-3	TRBJ2-7	NA
TGTGCCAGCACCACGTCCAGGGCTACGCAGTATTTT	CASTTSRATQYF	NA	TRBV12-3/TRBV12-4	TRBJ2-3	NA
TGCGCCAGCAGCCTAGATGGTGGCACTGAAGCTTTCTTT	CASSLDGGTEAFF	NA	TRBV5-1	TRBJ1-1	NA
TGTGCCAGCACCAACAGACCTATCTGGGGCTACACCTTC	CASTNRPIWGYTF	NA	TRBV12-3/TRBV12-4	TRBJ1-2	NA
TGCAGTGCTAGAGACCACAGGAGAGCTTTCTTT	CSARDHRRAFF	NA	TRBV20-1	TRBJ1-1	few
TGTGCCAGCTCACGGGACAGAGACACCGGGGAGCTGTTTTTT	CASSRDRDTGELFF	TRBD1	TRBV18	TRBJ2-2	NA
TGTGCCACCACCGCGTCGGTGGGACCGCATTTT	CATTASVGPHF	NA	TRBV28	TRBJ2-3	NA
TGTGCCACCAGTGATGGCGCTCCGGTGGGCCAGTACTTC	CATSDGAPVGQYF	NA	TRBV24-1	TRBJ2-5	NA
TGTGCCAGCTCACCACAGGTAAACACTGAAGCTTTCTTT	CASSPQVNTEAFF	NA	TRBV18	TRBJ1-1	few